This T cell receptor (beta chain) was obtained from a study of shared clonotypes between healthy human individuals. Cells designated naive CD8 were CD45RO-negative and were positively selected for CCR7, with terminally differentiated effector memory CD45RA+ cells excluded. Comments on this clone: Other DNA sequences of this sample code for an identical CDR3.

Sequenced by immunoSEQ multiplex PCR; TCRdb stores in-frame clones only, minus some. The repertoire has just over 2,000,000 clones, about 94% of them found once; the top ten carry roughly 1%. This CDR3 has 11 amino acids. The junction had 1 base not matched to a gene; V was cut back by 5 bases and J by 4 bases. The germline gives CDR1 GTSNPN, CDR2 SVGIG (reference sequence). The chain couples TRBV30 to TRBJ2-7; TRBD1 matches 8 bases. Sequencing was performed on naive CD8+ T cells sorted from blood. This TCR derives from a man aged 18 to 29 in good health. CDR3 DNA: TGTGCCTGGGACAGGGGTTACGAGCAGTACTTC. This sequence encodes CAWDRGYEQYF.